This T cell receptor beta chain was recovered during a study of technical replicates of blood from a handful of donors. After removal of 8 bases from V and 5 bases from J, the junction contained 15 bases not matched to a gene. Germline V gene sequence: CDR1 MNHEY, CDR2 SMNVEV (reference sequence). The CDR3 extends over 15 amino acids. TCRdb's copy holds only in-frame clones and misses some; the assay was immunoSEQ multiplex PCR. Of roughly 71,000 clones listed, less than 97% are singletons. The chain carries TRBV27 and TRBJ2-7; 7 nucleotides match TRBD1. The sequence derives from a human donor in good health. Sequenced material: T cells isolated from PBMCs. The CDR3 DNA is TGTGCCAGCGGTGACAGGGCGGACCTAAGCGACGAGCAGTACTTC. Encoded protein: CASGDRADLSDEQYF.